These 17 T cell receptor beta chains originate from one sample sequenced in a study of cytomegalovirus exposure and HLA in healthy donors. PCR employed 60 Vbeta and 13 Jbeta primers. The repertoire was sequenced with immunoSEQ multiplex PCR; TCRdb's copy has only in-frame clones and lacks some. Of roughly 200,000 clones listed, around 74% are singletons. Sequencing was performed on PBMCs. The receptors here all came from a male donor in good health and CMV-seronegative.

V and J are TRBV7-6 and TRBJ1-1; D call uncertain. Germline values: CDR1 SGHVS, CDR2 FNYEAQ. The CDR3 is 13 residues long. Trimming took 6 bases from V and 5 from J, leaving 13 bases between them. DNA for the CDR3: TGTGCCAGCAGGGCAGCCCGGGGTACTGAAGCTTTCTTT. Translated, it gives CASRAARGTEAFF.

This clone was seen a single time. The genes are TRBV6-5 and TRBJ1-5; the D gene is possibly TRBD1 (5 bases). Germline-derived CDR1 and CDR2 are MNHEY and SVGAGI. There are 15 residues in the CDR3. The V end lost 2 bases, the J end lost 4 bases, and 12 bases lay between the germline ends. Written as DNA, the CDR3 is TGTGCCAGCAGTTACCCGGCCGCAGGGAATCAGCCCCAGCATTTT. It specifies CASSYPAAGNQPQHF.

This sequence joins TRBV4-1 and TRBJ2-1; the D is unclear. V was trimmed by 1 base and J by 6 bases, leaving 4 bases between them. Germline loops: CDR1 MGHRA, CDR2 YSYEKL. This CDR3 has 12 residues. CDR3 sequence reads: CASSQGANEQFF. The DNA for the CDR3 is TGCGCCAGCAGCCAAGGGGCCAATGAGCAGTTCTTC.

This clone was detected once. The chain recombines TRBV5-1 with TRBJ1-5; D gene ambiguous. The germline gives CDR1 SGHRS, CDR2 YFSETQ. The V end was cut by 0 bases, the J end by 7 bases, with 11 bases between. This CDR3 spans 14 amino acids. The CDR3 sequence: CASSLDSSSQPQHF. DNA of the CDR3: TGCGCCAGCAGCTTGGACTCCTCTTCACAGCCCCAGCATTTT.

Only a few counts were recorded for this clone. The genes are TRBV6-5 and TRBJ1-6, with unresolved D. CDR1 is MNHEY and CDR2 is SVGAGI in the germline V gene. This CDR3 is built from 15 residues. V gave up 4 bases and J gave up 3 bases, with 10 bases separating them. CDR3 residues: CASSLSQSYNSPLHF. The CDR3 nucleotides are TGTGCCAGCAGTTTATCACAGAGCTATAATTCACCCCTCCACTTT.

The J gene is TRBJ2-1, the V gene TRBV6-5, with D possibly TRBD1 on 7 matching bases. Germline V CDR1 and CDR2: MNHEY, SVGAGI. Trimming took 5 bases from V and 9 from J, leaving 20 bases between them. This CDR3 comprises 15 residues. CDR3 coding DNA: TGTGCCAGCAGTCCACAGCCTACAGGGGAGGCTGAGCAGTTCTTC. Its protein product is CASSPQPTGEAEQFF.

To note about this clone: This CDR3 is also generated by other DNA sequences in the sample. The genes are TRBV30 and TRBJ2-7; the D is unclear. Per germline, CDR1 GTSNPN and CDR2 SVGIG (reference sequence). CDR3 size: 11 residues. V lost 0 bases and J lost 4, with 4 bases in between. CDR3 nucleotide sequence: TGTGCCTGGAGTGTGGCTTACGAGCAGTACTTC. It yields the protein CAWSVAYEQYF.

The genes are TRBV6-5 and TRBJ2-5, with 7 bases that match TRBD1. The last part of the DNA fits TRBJ2-7 better; the J call may be wrong. CDR1 and CDR2 (germline): MNHEY, SVGAGI. The CDR3 has 16 residues. CDR3 sequence: CASSYSKQGSSYEQYF. The CDR3 nucleotides read TGTGCCAGCAGTTACTCGAAACAGGGGTCATCGTACGAGCAGTACTTC.

The chain carries TRBV9 and TRBJ1-3; D ambiguous. Between the trimmed V and J ends, which lost 4 bases and 0 bases, there was a span of 5 bases. The CDR3 is 13 amino acids. Germline V gene data show CDR1 as SGDLS and CDR2 as YYNGEE. The CDR3 reads CASSTSSGNTIYF. CDR3 in DNA: TGTGCCAGCAGCACATCCTCTGGAAACACCATATATTTT.

This clone was seen a few times. CDR3 in amino acids: CASSFGGRGRDGYTF. CDR3 nucleotide sequence: TGCGCCAGCAGCTTCGGCGGCAGGGGGCGCGATGGCTACACCTTC. This chain joins TRBV5-1 and TRBJ1-2, with 8 nucleotides matching TRBD1. This CDR3 contains 15 residues. Germline assignment: CDR1 SGHRS and CDR2 YFSETQ. Unmatched junction bases numbered 9, after V lost 2 bases and J lost 6 bases. The whole variable domain, remainder taken from reference TRBV5-1 and TRBJ1-2, is KAGVTQTPRYLIKTRGQQVTLSCSPISGHRSVSWYQQTPGQGLQFLFEYFSETQRNKGNFPGRFSGRQFSNSRSEMNVSTLELGDSALYLCASSFGGRGRDGYTFGSGTRLTVV.

Notes on this clone: One end of the junction fails to match germline, which may point to a read error. The chain links TRBV7-9 to TRBJ1-1; D is unclear. Germline loops: CDR1 SEHNR, CDR2 FQNEAQ (reference sequence). The CDR3 totals 13 residues. CDR3 sequence (DNA): TGTTCCAGCAGCTCCCAAATGAACACTGAAGCTTTCTTT. Translating gives CSSSSQMNTEAFF.

The chain recombines TRBV27 with TRBJ2-7; TRBD2 aligns across 8 bases. J was trimmed by 2 bases and V by 3 bases; bases with no gene match: 6. The CDR3 runs 15 residues. The germline V gene encodes CDR1 MNHEY and CDR2 SMNVEV (reference sequence). The CDR3 region is CASSFSLAGTYEQYF. As DNA, the CDR3 is TGTGCCAGCAGTTTCTCGCTAGCGGGTACCTACGAGCAGTACTTC.

CDR3 loop: CASSSTPHPRLAGGIEDTEAFF. The DNA of the CDR3 is TGTGCCAGCAGTTCCACTCCTCACCCCCGTTTAGCAGGGGGAATTGAAGACACTGAAGCTTTCTTT. This chain links TRBV28 with TRBJ1-1; 7 nucleotides line up with TRBD1. Germline trimming cut 4 bases from V and 3 bases from J; bases unmatched to any gene: 29. Germline values: CDR1 MDHEN, CDR2 SYDVKM. The CDR3 loop spans 22 amino acids.

V and J are TRBV21-1 and TRBJ1-5. TRBV21-1 represents a pseudogene. This CDR3 spans 13 amino acids. CDR3 in DNA: TGTGCCAGCAGCCTCCCCGGCAATCAGCCCCAGCATTTT. Translated: CASSLPGNQPQHF.

The rearrangement joins TRBV5-6 to TRBJ2-4; TRBD2 matches 11 bases. Trimming took 2 bases from V and 11 from J; bases not matched to a gene: 6. CDR1 and CDR2 (germline): SGHDT, YYEEEE. The CDR3 contains 14 residues. The CDR3 bases are TGTGCCAGCAGCTTATTAGCGGGAGGGGGCGTTCAGTACTTC. Translated: CASSLLAGGGVQYF.

V gene TRBV6-1 combines with J gene TRBJ2-1; TRBD2 matches at 7 bases. This CDR3 region has 15 residues. Germline CDR1 and CDR2: MNHNS and SASEGT. The junction had 9 bases not matched to a gene; V was cut back by 2 bases and J by 8 bases. This CDR3 reads CASSEQRDAIYEQFF. For the CDR3, the DNA is TGTGCCAGCAGTGAACAGCGGGACGCGATTTATGAGCAGTTCTTC.

The rearrangement links TRBV5-4 to TRBJ1-4; D gene unclear. This CDR3 region has 16 residues. With 4 bases removed from V and 3 bases from J, the gap between germline ends came to 16 bases. Looked up from germline, CDR1 is SGHNT and CDR2 is YYREEE (reference sequence). CDR3 region: CASSPEPGAPNEKLFF. The CDR3 DNA follows: TGTGCCAGCAGCCCCGAACCGGGAGCTCCTAATGAAAAACTGTTTTTT.